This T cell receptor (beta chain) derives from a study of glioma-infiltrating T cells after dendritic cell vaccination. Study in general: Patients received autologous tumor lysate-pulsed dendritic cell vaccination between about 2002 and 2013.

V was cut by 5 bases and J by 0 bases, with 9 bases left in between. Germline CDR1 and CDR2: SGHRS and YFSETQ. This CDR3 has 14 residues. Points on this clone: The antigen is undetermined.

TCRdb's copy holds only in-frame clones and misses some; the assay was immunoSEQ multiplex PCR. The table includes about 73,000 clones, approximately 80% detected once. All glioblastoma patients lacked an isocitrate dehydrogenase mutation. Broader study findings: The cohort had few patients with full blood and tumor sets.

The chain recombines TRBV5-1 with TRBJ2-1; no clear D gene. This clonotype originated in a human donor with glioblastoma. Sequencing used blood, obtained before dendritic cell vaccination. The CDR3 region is CASSVSLSYNEQFF. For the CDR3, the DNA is TGCGCCAGCAGTGTTTCCCTCTCCTACAATGAGCAGTTCTTC.